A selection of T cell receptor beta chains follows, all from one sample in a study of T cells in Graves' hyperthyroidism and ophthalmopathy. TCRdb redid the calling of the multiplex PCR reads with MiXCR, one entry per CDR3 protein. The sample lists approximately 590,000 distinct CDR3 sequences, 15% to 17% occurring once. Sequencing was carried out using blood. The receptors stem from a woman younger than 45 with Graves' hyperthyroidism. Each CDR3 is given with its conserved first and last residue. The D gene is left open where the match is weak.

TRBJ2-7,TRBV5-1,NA,CASSSGPGRRSYEQYF
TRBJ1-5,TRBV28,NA,CASTQTTGHFNQPQHF
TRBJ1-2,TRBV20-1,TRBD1,CSAQSGTGETGYTF
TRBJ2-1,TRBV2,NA,CASEGHHNEQFF
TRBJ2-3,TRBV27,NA,CASSSRTLTDTQYF
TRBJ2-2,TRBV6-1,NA,CASSEASRGRTGELFF
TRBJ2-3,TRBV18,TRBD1,CASSPDRGTDTQYF
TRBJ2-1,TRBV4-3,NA,CASSQDSETATINEQFF
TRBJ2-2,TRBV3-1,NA,CASSQGTDTGELFF
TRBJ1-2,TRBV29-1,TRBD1,CSAGGGQGHYGYTF
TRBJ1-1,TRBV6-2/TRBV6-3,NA,CASTRTRTEAFF
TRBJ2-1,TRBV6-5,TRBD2,CASSYQGLAGGSSYNEQFF
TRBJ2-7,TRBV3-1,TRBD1,CASSQELGTGTSYEQYF
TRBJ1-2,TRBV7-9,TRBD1,CASSLTGTVVPYGYTF
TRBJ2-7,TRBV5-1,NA,CASSLEVGGYEQYF
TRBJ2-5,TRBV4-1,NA,CASSRSARGEETQYF
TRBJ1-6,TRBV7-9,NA,CASSPPGVYNSPLHF
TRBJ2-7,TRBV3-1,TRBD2,CASSQESSGRALPGAEQYF
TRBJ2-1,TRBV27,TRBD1,CASSWTGNTYNEQFF
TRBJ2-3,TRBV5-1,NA,CASSPDTSDTQYF
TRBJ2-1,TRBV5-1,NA,CASSQVGNSYNEQFF
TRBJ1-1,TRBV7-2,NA,CASPGLEFGRLWNTEAFF
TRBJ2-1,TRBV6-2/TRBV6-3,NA,CASSWGGAPEQFF
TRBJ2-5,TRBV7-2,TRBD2,CASSLKAGVGGQETQYF
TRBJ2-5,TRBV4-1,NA,CASSQGGGDHQYF
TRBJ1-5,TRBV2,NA,CASNQGQNQPQHF
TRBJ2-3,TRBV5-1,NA,CASSLGGATSLATDTQYF